Sequencing of this T cell receptor (beta chain) was carried out in a study of blood T cell repertoires in COVID-19. Profiling relied on immunoSEQ multiplex PCR, and the TCRdb table lists in-frame clones only, not all of them. The data contain some 500,000 clones, 70% to 90% of them singletons. The CDR3 extends over 15 amino acids. Per germline, CDR1 SNHLY and CDR2 FYNNEI. The V segment lost 7 bases and the J segment 2 bases; nucleotides outside the gene matches: 8. The clonotype originates from a woman in her fifties or sixties with COVID-19, enrolled during active disease. The sequencing sample was made of peripheral blood. The J gene is TRBJ2-1, the V gene TRBV2; 7 nucleotides agree with TRBD1. The CDR3 region has the DNA TGTGCCAGCACCAGGACAGGCCCTCCCTACAATGAGCAGTTCTTC. Protein: CASTRTGPPYNEQFF.